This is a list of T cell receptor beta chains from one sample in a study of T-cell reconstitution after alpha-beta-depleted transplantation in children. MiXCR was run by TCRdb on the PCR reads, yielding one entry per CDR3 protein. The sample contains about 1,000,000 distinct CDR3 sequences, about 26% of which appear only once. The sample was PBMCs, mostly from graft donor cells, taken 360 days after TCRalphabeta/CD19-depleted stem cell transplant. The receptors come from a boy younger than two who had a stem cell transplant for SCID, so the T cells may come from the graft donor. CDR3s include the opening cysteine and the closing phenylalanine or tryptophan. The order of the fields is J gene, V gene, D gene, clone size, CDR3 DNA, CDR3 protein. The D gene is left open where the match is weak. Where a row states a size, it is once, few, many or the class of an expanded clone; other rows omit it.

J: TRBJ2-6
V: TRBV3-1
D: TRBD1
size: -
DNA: TGTACCAGCAGTACTCACAGGACAGGGTTGAAGGCTGGGGCCAACGTCCTGACTTTC
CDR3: CTSSTHRTGLKAGANVLTF

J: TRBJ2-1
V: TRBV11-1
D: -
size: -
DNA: TGTGCCAGCAGCTTATACGGGAGACACAATGAGCAGTTCTTC
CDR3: CASSLYGRHNEQFF

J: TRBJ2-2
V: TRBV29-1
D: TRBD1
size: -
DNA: TGCAGCGTTCCGGACAGGGCGAACACCGGGGAGCTGTTTTTT
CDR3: CSVPDRANTGELFF

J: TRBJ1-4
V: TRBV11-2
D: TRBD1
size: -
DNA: TGTGCCAGTTCGGACAGGGAAAACTATCTTTGGGATGAAAAACTGTTTTTT
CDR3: CASSDRENYLWDEKLFF

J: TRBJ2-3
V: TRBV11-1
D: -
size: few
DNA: TGTGCCAGCAGCCCGACCGGGACCCCCCGAGATACGCAGTATTTT
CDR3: CASSPTGTPRDTQYF

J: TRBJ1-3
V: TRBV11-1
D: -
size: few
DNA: TGTGCCAGCACCCGAGACGGAAACACCATATATTTT
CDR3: CASTRDGNTIYF

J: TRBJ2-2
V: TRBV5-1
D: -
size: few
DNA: TGCGCCAGCAGCTTGGAAGGGGTAGGGGAGCTGTTTTTT
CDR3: CASSLEGVGELFF

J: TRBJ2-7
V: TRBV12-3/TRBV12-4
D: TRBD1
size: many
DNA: TGTGCCAGCAGTCCACGGGACAGAGTAGCCTACGAGCAGTACTTC
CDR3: CASSPRDRVAYEQYF

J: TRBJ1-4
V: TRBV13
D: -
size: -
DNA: TGTGCCAGCAACTTACAGAACGGGGAGGAAAAACTGTTTTTT
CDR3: CASNLQNGEEKLFF

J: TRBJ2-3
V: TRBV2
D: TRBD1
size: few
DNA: TGTGCCAGCAGTTCGGACAGGGGGCGGCATAATACGCAGTATTTT
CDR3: CASSSDRGRHNTQYF

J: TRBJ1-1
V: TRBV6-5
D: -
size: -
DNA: TGTGCCAGCAGTTACGGGGGCTTCGATGACAAACCGAACACTGAAGCTTTCTTT
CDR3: CASSYGGFDDKPNTEAFF